What follows describes a single TCR beta chain. The target antigen is unknown. The data stem from a study of cytomegalovirus exposure and HLA in healthy donors. Study-wide results and caveats: There were a few CMV-associated chains whose specificity for CMV antigens was confirmed in vitro. An apparent linkage of common viral pathogens to several of the most significant clusters emerged in a later analysis.

The CDR3 is 15 amino acids. Germline values: CDR1 MNHNS, CDR2 SASEGT. V lost 7 bases and J 2 bases, leaving 16 bases between the germline ends. The PCR made use of 60 Vbeta and 13 Jbeta primers. Profiling relied on immunoSEQ multiplex PCR, and the TCRdb table lists in-frame clones only, not all of them. The data contain some 140,000 clones, more than 75% of them seen just once; the ten biggest clones take up roughly 7.7%. The chain combines TRBV6-1 with TRBJ2-3; D unclear. The source is a man aged 30 to 39 in good health and CMV-seropositive. Material: PBMCs. The DNA of the CDR3 is TGTGCCAGCATACTGACTCCCGATGACACAGATACGCAGTATTTT. Its translation: CASILTPDDTDTQYF.